This entry is about one T cell receptor beta chain. Its specificity is unknown. Isolated RNA was reverse transcribed in full, so expressed TCRB transcripts were sequenced. The table came from immunoSEQ multiplex PCR; TCRdb's copy has only in-frame clones and leaves some out. The profile shows fewer than 16,000 clones, 60% to 80% of them singletons. The data were obtained in a study of beta chain features in type 1 diabetes. Whole-study results and caveats: Naive, central memory and Treg TCRB repertoires seemed to resemble each other more closely in patients than they did in healthy donors. Researchers could not determine here whether HLA type influences TCRB rearrangement. Shortening of TCRB CDR3s, moderate but significant, appeared in all four CD4+ subsets of Type 1 diabetes patients.

A CD45RO/CCR7/CD25/CD127/CD95/CD27 panel sorted naive, central memory, regulatory and stem cell-like memory CD4+ cells. Specimen: stem cell memory CD4+ T cells from blood. This sequence originates from a woman aged 18-29 years with type 1 diabetes.

CDR3 protein: CASSSRRAKNIQYF. The CDR3 DNA reads TGTGCCAGCAGTTCCCGTAGAGCCAAAAACATTCAGTACTTC. This chain links TRBV6-5 with TRBJ2-4; D gene unclear. Germline CDR1 reads MNHEY; CDR2 reads SVGAGI. The CDR3 extends over 14 amino acids. Between the trimmed V and J ends, which lost 4 bases and 0 bases, there was a span of 7 bases.